These 10 T cell receptor beta chains were all obtained from the same sample, sequenced in a study of molecular identifiers for immune sequencing clone quantification. MiXCR, run by TCRdb on the PCR reads, gives a single entry per CDR3 protein. The sample has roughly 100,000 distinct CDR3 sequences; about 35% are singletons. Sequencing was performed on naive CD8+ T cells from blood, with Jurkat cell RNA spiked in. Sample subset: FACS-sorted CD8+CD4-CCR7+CD45RA+ naive T cells. These receptor sequences come from a human donor in good health. Some libraries in this study had Jurkat cell RNA spiked in.

As for this clonotype: This may be a read error: a much more frequent sequence differs by one nucleotide. V and J are TRBV6-6 and TRBJ2-5; D remains unclear. CDR1 is MNHNY and CDR2 is SVGAGI in the germline V gene (reference sequence). This CDR3 spans 12 amino acids. Here the CDR3 DNA reads TGTGCCAGTCAGAGACTTCGAGAGTCCCAGTACTTC. It yields the protein CASQRLRESQYF.

In this sample, this clonotype turned up a few times. The chain links TRBV7-9 to TRBJ1-2; tentative D call: TRBD1 (5 bases). Germline V gene data show CDR1 as SEHNR and CDR2 as FQNEAQ (reference sequence). Trimming removed 6 bases from V and 6 bases from J, with 14 bases in between. The CDR3 is made up of 13 amino acids. For the CDR3, the DNA is TGTGCCAGCAGGATGCCGGGGCCCCATGGCTACACCTTC. Translation gives CASRMPGPHGYTF.

Of note for this clonotype: The junction departs from the called germline gene at one end, perhaps through a read error. The chain carries TRBV29-1 and TRBJ2-1; 7 bases are shared with TRBD1. CDR1 is SQVTM, CDR2 ANQGSEA, per germline. The length of the CDR3 is 11 residues. The CDR3 sequence is CSVPTGNGQFF. The CDR3 nucleotides are TGCAGCGTTCCGACAGGGAATGGGCAGTTCTTC.

The chain carries TRBV19 and TRBJ1-5; D perhaps matches TRBD1 (6 bases). V gave up 9 bases and J gave up 0 bases, with 12 bases separating them. The CDR3 covers 14 residues. The germline CDR1 and CDR2 sequences are LNHDA and SQIVND (reference sequence). CDR3 bases: TGTGCCAGCAGGGGAACTTATAGCAATCAGCCCCAGCATTTT. As protein: CASRGTYSNQPQHF.

As to this clonotype: Possible read error: a much larger clone is one base away. The rearrangement links TRBV7-9 to TRBJ2-7, with D tentatively TRBD1 (5 bases). The J call may be incorrect, as the DNA end agrees better with TRBJ2-1. This CDR3 region has 12 residues. The germline CDR1 and CDR2 sequences are SEHNR and FQNEAQ (reference sequence). The CDR3 here is CASSSTAYEQFF. In nucleotides, the CDR3 is TGTGCCAGCAGCTCGACAGCCTACGAGCAGTTCTTC.

Comment on this clonotype: A single base separates this from a much larger clone, so it may be a read error. V usage is TRBV28 and J usage is TRBJ2-3; 12 nucleotides agree with TRBD2. The CDR3 extends over 16 amino acids. In germline, CDR1 is MDHEN, CDR2 SYDVKM. The chain's CDR3 is CASGLASGRAPDTQYF. The DNA for the CDR3 is TGTGCCAGCGGTTTAGCTAGCGGGAGGGCCCCAGATACGCAGTATTTT.

This clonotype came up many times. This chain connects TRBV7-9 to TRBJ2-3, with 8 bases fitting TRBD1. In germline, CDR1 is SEHNR, CDR2 FQNEAQ (reference sequence). Trimming at V came to 6 bases and at J to 0 bases, leaving 8 bases not matched to a gene. CDR3 length equals 16 residues. This chain's CDR3 is CASRSGTGPSTDTQYF. The CDR3 DNA follows: TGTGCCAGCAGGAGTGGGACAGGCCCTAGCACAGATACGCAGTATTTT.

Notes on this clonotype: Mismatch with germline at one junction end may stem from a read error. The chain employs TRBV27 and TRBJ1-4, with D hard to call. Germline CDR1 and CDR2: MNHEY and SMNVEV (reference sequence). CDR3 length: 15 amino acids. CDR3 residues: CASSFIRVYAETLFF. The DNA of the CDR3 is TGTGCCAGCAGTTTCATTCGGGTGTACGCTGAAACACTGTTTTTT.

With respect to this clonotype: Being one base from a much bigger clone, this may be a read error. The V and J genes are TRBV28 and TRBJ1-3; D unclear. Per the germline V gene, CDR1 is MDHEN and CDR2 is SYDVKM. This CDR3 is built from 15 residues. With 3 bases removed from V and 4 bases from J, the gap between germline ends came to 13 bases. The CDR3 DNA reads TGTGCCAGCAGTTTTGGCCCGCCACCAGGAAACACCATATATTTT. Protein: CASSFGPPPGNTIYF.

The chain carries TRBV19 and TRBJ2-2; D not resolved. Germline V CDR1 and CDR2: LNHDA, SQIVND (reference sequence). V dropped 7 bases and J dropped 6 bases, with 15 bases sitting between them. The CDR3 spans 14 residues. The CDR3, as DNA: TGTGCCAGTACCCCAGCAGGACGTGCCGGGGAGCTGTTTTTT. Translated, it gives CASTPAGRAGELFF.